This T cell receptor beta chain appears in the sequencing data of a study of blood T cell repertoires in COVID-19 (TCRdb year 2020). Regarding the study in general: The collaborator samples originated in the United States, Italy and Spain and spanned the acute and convalescent phases of COVID-19. The prospective study material was composed of cDNA or gDNA derived from T cells, B-cell-depleted T cells, or PBMCs. Deeply sampled blood TCRbeta repertoires from subjects exposed to, actively infected with, or recovered from COVID-19 were included in the dataset. A freely available public database, intended as a resource for researchers studying the immune response to SARS-CoV-2, is where the repertoires were released. Samples were obtained from the ongoing ImmuneRACE study (first 160 participants) and from 1,254 subjects provided by 6 global collaborators. Nearly every sample came with metadata listing a de-identified subject ID, COVID-19 status, age in years and sex. Where available, HLA class I and class II types were taken from metadata supplied by the sample provider and were not determined by assay-based typing. On the study overall, not on this receptor specifically: How much clinical and demographic metadata was included differed by source and by participant, and the metadata was provided uncurated.

A single count supports this clone. Its antigen is not yet known. It has no much larger one-base neighbor in the sample; base qualities were not kept. TCRbeta CDR3 regions were amplified from genomic DNA by means of the immunoSEQ Assay, a bias-controlled multiplex PCR. In the authors' own workflow: Within the assay, amplification of reference gene primers was used to estimate how many nucleated cells each sample contained. Sequence reads were collapsed and filtered to measure the absolute abundance of every unique TCRbeta CDR3 rearrangement. For each sample, productive Simpson clonality was calculated as the square root of Simpson's diversity index across productive rearrangements. TCRdb provides this immuneACCESS table in a form limited to in-frame rearrangements. Some clones are lacking; in checked studies, under half of them reflect an unresolved V gene, and why the rest are absent is not known. The DNA was the basis for D and trimming; V, J and clone size are from that table. This sample gives 140,000 or so clones in total; approximately 90% of them show up just once. Around 8.3% of the sample is held by the ten biggest clonotypes.

Each collaborating institution followed its own protocols to collect whole blood in K2EDTA tubes. For TCRbeta analysis, collaborator samples were shipped as frozen whole blood, as isolated PBMCs, or as DNA extracted from either sample type. As encoded in the germline V gene (reference sequence), CDR1 is DFQATT while CDR2 is SNEGSKA. V is reduced by 3 bases and J by 4 bases, leaving a spacing of 16 bases between them. The CDR3 spans 14 residues, from the cysteine through the phenylalanine. Only the CDR3 part of the read is kept: 42 bases, read in frame from the first base. The V and J segments used are TRBV20-1 and TRBJ2-7; a weak D assignment points to TRBD2 (5 bases agree). The sample consisted of peripheral blood. The sequence was collected from a woman aged 50 to 60 with active or convalescent COVID-19. The DNA is TGCAGTGCTAGTCCCGTCGCGGGTAGGTACGAGCAGTACTTC. The resulting protein is CSASPVAGRYEQYF.